This T cell receptor (beta chain) was captured by sequencing in a study of T cell responses to AZD1222 COVID-19 vaccine. Study results and limitations: The span of vaccine-associated CD4 TCRs extended across spike, with dominance at 160-218 and 743-854. Spike-specific TCR breadth and depth went up after people got two AZD1222 doses.

About this clone: Its antigen is not known.

The J segment lost 5 bases and the V segment lost 1 base, leaving 8 bases of the junction unmatched. Germline lookup yields CDR1 LGHDT and CDR2 YNNKEL (reference sequence). The CDR3 totals 16 residues. Sequencing used immunoSEQ multiplex PCR; TCRdb keeps in-frame clones, though not all of them. The sample has 180,000 or so clones, 70% to 90% seen once. The V gene is TRBV3-1 (or the pseudogene TRBV3-2), the J gene TRBJ2-5; 9 bases are a match to TRBD2. The receptor comes from an adult in good health. The source was peripheral blood, collected on day 0 of AZD1222 vaccination. CDR3: CASSQVKAGGGETQYF. CDR3 bases: TGTGCCAGCAGCCAAGTTAAAGCGGGGGGCGGGGAGACCCAGTACTTC.